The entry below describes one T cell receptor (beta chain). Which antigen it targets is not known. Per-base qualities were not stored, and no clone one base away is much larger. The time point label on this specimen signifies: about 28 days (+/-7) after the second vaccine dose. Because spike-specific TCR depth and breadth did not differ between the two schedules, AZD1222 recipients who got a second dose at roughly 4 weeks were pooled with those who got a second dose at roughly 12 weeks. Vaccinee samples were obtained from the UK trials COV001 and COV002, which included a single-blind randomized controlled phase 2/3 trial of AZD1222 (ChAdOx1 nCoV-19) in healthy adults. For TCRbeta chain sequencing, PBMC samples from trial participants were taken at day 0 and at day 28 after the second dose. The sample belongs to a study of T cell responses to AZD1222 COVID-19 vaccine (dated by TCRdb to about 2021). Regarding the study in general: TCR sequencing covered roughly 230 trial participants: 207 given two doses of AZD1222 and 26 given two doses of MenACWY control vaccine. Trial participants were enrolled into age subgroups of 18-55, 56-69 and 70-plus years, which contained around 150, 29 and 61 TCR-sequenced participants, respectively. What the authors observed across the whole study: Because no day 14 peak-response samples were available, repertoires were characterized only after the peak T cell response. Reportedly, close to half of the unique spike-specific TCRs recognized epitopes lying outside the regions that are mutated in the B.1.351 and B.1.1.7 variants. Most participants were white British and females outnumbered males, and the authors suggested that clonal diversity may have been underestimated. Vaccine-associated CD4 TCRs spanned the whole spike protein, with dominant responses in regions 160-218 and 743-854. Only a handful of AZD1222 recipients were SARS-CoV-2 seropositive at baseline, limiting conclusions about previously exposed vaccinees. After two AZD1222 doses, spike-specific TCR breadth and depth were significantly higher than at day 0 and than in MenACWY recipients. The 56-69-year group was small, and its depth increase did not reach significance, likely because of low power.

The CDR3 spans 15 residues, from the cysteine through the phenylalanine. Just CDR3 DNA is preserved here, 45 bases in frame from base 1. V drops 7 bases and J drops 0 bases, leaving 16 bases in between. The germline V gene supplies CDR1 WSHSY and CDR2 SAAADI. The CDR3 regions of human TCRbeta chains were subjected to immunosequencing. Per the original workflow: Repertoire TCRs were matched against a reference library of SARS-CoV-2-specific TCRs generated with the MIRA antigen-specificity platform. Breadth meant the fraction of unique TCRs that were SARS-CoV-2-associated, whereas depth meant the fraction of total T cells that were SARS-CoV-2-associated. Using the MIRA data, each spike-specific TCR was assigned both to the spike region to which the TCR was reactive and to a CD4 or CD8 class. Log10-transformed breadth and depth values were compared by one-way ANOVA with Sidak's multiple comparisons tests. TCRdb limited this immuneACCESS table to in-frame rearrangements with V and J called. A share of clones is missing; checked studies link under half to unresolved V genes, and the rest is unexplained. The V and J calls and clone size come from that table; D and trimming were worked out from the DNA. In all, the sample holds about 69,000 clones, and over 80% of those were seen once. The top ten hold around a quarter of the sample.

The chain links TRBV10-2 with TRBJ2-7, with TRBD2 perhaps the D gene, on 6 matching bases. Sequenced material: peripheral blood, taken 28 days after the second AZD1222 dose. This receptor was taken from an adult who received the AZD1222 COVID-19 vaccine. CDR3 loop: CASTRSGPSSYEQYF. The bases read TGCGCCAGCACTCGAAGCGGGCCGAGCTCCTACGAGCAGTACTTC.